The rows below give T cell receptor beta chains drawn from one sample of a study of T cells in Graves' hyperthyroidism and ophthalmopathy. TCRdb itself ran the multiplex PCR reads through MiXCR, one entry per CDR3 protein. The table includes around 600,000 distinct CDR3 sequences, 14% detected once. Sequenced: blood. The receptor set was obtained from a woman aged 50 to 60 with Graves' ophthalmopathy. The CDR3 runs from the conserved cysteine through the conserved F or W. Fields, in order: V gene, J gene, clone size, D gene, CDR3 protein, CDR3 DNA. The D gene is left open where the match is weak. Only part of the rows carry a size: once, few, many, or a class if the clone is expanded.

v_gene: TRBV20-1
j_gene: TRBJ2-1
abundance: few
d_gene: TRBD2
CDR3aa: CSASPLAGLYNEQFF
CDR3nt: TGCAGTGCGAGCCCCTTAGCGGGACTTTACAATGAGCAGTTCTTC

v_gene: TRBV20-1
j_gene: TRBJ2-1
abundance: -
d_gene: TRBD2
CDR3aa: CSATLAGVSNEQFF
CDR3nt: TGCAGTGCTACCCTAGCGGGAGTGTCTAATGAGCAGTTCTTC

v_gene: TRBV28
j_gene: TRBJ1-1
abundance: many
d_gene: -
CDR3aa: CASSLPTEGLSEAFF
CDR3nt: TGTGCCAGCAGTTTACCCACGGAGGGGTTATCTGAAGCTTTCTTT

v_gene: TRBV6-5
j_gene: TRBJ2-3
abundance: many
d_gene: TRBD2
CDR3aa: CASSYGTSGRTDTQYF
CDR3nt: TGTGCCAGCAGTTACGGGACTAGCGGGAGGACAGATACGCAGTATTTT

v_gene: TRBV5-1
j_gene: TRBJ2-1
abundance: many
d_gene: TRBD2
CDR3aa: CASSLGPSGSFNEQFF
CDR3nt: TGCGCCAGCAGCTTGGGGCCTAGCGGGAGTTTCAATGAGCAGTTCTTC

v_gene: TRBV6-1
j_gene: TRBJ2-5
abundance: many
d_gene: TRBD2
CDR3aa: CASSDGYRTSGSTYF
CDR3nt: TGTGCCAGCAGTGATGGATATCGAACTAGCGGGTCCACGTACTTC

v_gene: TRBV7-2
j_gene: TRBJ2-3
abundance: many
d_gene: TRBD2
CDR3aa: CASSVEWGSGSLSDTQYF
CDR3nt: TGTGCCAGCAGCGTAGAGTGGGGTAGCGGGAGTTTGTCAGATACGCAGTATTTT

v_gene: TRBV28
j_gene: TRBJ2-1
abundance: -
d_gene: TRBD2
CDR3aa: CASSLVAGGVDEQFF
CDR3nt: TGTGCCAGCAGTCTCGTAGCGGGAGGGGTCGATGAGCAGTTCTTC

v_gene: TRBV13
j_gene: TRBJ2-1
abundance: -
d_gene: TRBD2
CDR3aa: CASSLGGTRKFF
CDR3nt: TGTGCCAGCAGCTTAGGGGGGACTAGAAAGTTCTTC

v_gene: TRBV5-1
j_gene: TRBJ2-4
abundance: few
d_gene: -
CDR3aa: CASSLEALGNIQYF
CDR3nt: TGCGCCAGCAGCTTGGAGGCCCTGGGGAACATTCAGTACTTC

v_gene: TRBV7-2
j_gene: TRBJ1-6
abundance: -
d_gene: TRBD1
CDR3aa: CASSRSGTGDNSPLHF
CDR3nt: TGTGCCAGCAGCAGAAGCGGGACAGGGGATAATTCACCCCTCCACTTT

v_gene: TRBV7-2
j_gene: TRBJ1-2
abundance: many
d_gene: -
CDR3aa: CASTAWGARGYTF
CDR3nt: TGTGCCAGCACCGCCTGGGGGGCGCGAGGCTACACCTTC

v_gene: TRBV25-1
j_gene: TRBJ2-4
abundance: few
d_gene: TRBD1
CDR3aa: CASSFPGQGMVWGKNIQYF
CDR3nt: TGTGCCAGCAGTTTCCCGGGACAGGGGATGGTTTGGGGCAAAAACATTCAGTACTTC

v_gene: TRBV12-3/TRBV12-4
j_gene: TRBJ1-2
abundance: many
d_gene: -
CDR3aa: CASSLAAGQNDGYTF
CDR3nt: TGTGCCAGCAGTTTAGCCGCCGGACAGAATGATGGCTACACCTTC

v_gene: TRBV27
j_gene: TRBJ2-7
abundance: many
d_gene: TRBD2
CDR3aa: CASSLGLAGGLYEQYF
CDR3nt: TGTGCCAGCAGCCTAGGACTAGCGGGAGGCCTCTACGAGCAGTACTTC

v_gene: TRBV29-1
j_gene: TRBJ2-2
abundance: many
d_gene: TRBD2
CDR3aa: CSVALASGRAGELFF
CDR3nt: TGCAGCGTTGCTTTGGCTAGCGGGAGGGCCGGGGAGCTGTTTTTT

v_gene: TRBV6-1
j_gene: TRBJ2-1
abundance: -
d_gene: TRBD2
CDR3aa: CASRTGTSGFNEQFF
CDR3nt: TGTGCCAGCAGGACCGGGACTAGCGGATTCAATGAGCAGTTCTTC

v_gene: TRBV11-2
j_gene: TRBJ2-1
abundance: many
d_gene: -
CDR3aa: CASSHGLAGSLSNEQFF
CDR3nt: TGTGCCAGCAGCCACGGTCTCGCAGGAAGTCTCTCAAATGAGCAGTTCTTC

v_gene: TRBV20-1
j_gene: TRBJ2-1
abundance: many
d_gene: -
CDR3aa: CSALKGGIYNEQFF
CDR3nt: TGCAGCGCCCTAAAGGGCGGTATTTACAATGAGCAGTTCTTC

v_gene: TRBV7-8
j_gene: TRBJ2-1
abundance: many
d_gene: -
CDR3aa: CASSLGSSQAIWSNEQFF
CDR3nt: TGTGCCAGCAGCTTAGGGTCGAGCCAAGCCATATGGAGCAATGAGCAGTTCTTC

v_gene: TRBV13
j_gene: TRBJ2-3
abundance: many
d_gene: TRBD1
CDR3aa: CASSSASLGQGTDTQYF
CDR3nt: TGTGCCAGCAGCTCCGCCTCACTCGGACAGGGAACAGATACGCAGTATTTT

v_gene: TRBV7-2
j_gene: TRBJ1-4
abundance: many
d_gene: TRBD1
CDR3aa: CASSLLGGGEKLFF
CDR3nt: TGTGCCAGCAGCCTGCTAGGGGGCGGTGAAAAACTGTTTTTT

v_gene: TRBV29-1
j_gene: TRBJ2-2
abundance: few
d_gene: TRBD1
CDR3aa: CSVVPGTANTGELFF
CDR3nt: TGCAGCGTTGTTCCCGGGACAGCGAACACCGGGGAGCTGTTTTTT

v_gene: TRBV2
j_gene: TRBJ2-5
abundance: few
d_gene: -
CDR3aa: CASKAEVETQYF
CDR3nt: TGTGCCAGCAAGGCTGAGGTAGAGACCCAGTACTTC

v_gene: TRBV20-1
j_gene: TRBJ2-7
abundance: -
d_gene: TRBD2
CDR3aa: CSARVPGLAGNRYEQYF
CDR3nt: TGCAGTGCTAGAGTACCGGGACTAGCGGGAAATAGATACGAGCAGTACTTC